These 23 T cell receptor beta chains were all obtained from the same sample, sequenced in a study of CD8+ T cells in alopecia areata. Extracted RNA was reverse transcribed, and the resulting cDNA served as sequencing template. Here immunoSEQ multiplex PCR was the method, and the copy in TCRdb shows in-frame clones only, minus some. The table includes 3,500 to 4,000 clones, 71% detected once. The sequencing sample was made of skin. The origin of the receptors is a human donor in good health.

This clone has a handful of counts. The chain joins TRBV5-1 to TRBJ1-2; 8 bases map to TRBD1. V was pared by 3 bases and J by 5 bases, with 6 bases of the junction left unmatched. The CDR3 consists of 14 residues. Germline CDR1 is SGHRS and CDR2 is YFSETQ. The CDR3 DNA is TGCGCCAGCAGCTCTCAGGGGGCCTCTTATGGCTACACCTTC. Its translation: CASSSQGASYGYTF.

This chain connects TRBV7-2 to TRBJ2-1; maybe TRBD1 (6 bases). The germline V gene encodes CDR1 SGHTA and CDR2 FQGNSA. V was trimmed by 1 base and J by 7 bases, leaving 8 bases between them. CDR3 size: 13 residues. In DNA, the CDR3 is TGTGCCAGCAGCTTAGTAAGGGGGAATGAGCAGTTCTTC. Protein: CASSLVRGNEQFF. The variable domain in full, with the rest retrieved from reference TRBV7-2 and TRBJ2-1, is GAGVSQSPSNKVTEKGKDVELRCDPISGHTALYWYRQSLGQGLEFLIYFQGNSAPDKSGLPSDRFSAERTGGSVSTLTIQRTQQEDSAVYLCASSLVRGNEQFFGPGTRLTVL.

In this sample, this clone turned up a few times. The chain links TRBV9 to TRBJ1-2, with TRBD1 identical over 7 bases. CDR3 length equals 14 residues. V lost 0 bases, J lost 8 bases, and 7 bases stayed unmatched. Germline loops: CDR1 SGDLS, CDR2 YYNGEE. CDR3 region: CASSVAPQGRGYTF. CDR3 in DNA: TGTGCCAGCAGCGTAGCCCCACAGGGGAGGGGCTACACCTTC.

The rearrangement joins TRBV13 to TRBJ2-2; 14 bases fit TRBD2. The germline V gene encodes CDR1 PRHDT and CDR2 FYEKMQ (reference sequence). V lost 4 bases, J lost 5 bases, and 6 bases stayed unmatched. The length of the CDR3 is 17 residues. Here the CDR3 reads CASSSGLAGVRTGELFF. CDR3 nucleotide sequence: TGTGCCAGCAGCTCGGGACTAGCGGGGGTAAGGACCGGGGAGCTGTTTTTT.

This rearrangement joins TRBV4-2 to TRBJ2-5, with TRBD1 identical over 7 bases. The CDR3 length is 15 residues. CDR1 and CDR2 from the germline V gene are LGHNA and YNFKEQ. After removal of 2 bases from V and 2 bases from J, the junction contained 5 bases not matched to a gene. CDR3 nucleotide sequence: TGTGCCAGCAGCCAACTCGGGACAGCACAAGAGACCCAGTACTTC. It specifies CASSQLGTAQETQYF.

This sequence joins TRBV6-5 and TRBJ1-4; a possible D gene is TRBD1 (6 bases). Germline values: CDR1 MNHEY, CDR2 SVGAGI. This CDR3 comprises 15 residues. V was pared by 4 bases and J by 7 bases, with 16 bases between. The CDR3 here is CASSFFRDKPEKLFF. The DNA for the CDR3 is TGTGCCAGCAGTTTTTTTCGGGACAAACCTGAAAAACTGTTTTTT.

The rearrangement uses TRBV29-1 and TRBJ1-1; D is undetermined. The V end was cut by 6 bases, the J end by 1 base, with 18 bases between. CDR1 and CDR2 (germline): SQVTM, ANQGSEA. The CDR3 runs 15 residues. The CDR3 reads CSVADPAERNTEAFF. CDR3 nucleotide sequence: TGCAGCGTGGCGGACCCCGCGGAGAGGAACACTGAAGCTTTCTTT.

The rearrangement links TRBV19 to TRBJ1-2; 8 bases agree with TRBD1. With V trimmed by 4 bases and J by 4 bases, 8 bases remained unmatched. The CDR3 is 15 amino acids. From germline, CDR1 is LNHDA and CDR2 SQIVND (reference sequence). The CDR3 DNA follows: TGTGCCAGTAGTACCCAAGGACAGGGAGGCTATGGCTACACCTTC. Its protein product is CASSTQGQGGYGYTF.

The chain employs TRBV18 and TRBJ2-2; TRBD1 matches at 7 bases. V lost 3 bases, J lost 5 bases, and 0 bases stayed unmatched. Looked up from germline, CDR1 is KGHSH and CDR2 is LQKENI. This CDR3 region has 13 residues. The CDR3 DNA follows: TGTGCCAGCTCACCCAGGGGGACCGGGGAGCTGTTTTTT. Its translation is CASSPRGTGELFF.

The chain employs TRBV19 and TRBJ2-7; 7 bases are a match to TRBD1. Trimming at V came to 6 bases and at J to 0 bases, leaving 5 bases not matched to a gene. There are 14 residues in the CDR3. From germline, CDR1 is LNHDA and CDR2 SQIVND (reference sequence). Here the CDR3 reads CASRTDRDSYEQYF. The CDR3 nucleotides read TGTGCCAGTAGGACAGACAGGGACTCCTACGAGCAGTACTTC.

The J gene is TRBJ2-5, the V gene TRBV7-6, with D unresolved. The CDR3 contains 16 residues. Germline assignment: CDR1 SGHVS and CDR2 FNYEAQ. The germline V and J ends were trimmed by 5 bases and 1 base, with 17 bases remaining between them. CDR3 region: CASSDPSTRIQETQYF. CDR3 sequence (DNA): TGTGCCAGCAGCGATCCGTCCACCAGGATCCAAGAGACCCAGTACTTC.

This CDR3 is CASRTGQRSEAFF. The CDR3 DNA follows: TGTGCCAGCCGAACGGGACAACGGAGTGAAGCTTTCTTT. The chain couples TRBV6-6 to TRBJ1-1, with D possibly being TRBD1 (6 bases). The CDR3 consists of 13 residues. Looked up from germline, CDR1 is MNHNY and CDR2 is SVGAGI (reference sequence). The V gene lost 8 bases and the J gene lost 7 bases, with 17 bases spanning the gap.

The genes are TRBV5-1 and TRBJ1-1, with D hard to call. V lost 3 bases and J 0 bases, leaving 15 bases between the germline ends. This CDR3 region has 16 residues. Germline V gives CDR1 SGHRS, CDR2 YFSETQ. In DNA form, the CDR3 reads TGCGCCAGCAGCTATAGGACGGAGGATATGAACACTGAAGCTTTCTTT. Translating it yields CASSYRTEDMNTEAFF.

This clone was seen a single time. CDR3 DNA: TGTGCCAGTAGTATAAGGGGACCCACAGATACGCAGTATTTT. Translation gives CASSIRGPTDTQYF. This chain connects TRBV19 to TRBJ2-3, with D tentatively TRBD1 or TRBD2 (5 bases each). Germline CDR1 is LNHDA and CDR2 is SQIVND (reference sequence). CDR3 length: 14 amino acids. The V end was cut by 2 bases, the J end by 2 bases, with 8 bases between.

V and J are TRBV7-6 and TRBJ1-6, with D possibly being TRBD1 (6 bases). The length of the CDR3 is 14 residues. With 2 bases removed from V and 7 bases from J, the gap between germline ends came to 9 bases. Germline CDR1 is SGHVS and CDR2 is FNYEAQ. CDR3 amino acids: CASSLRGENSPLHF. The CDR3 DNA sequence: TGTGCCAGCAGCTTAAGGGGGGAAAATTCACCCCTCCACTTT.

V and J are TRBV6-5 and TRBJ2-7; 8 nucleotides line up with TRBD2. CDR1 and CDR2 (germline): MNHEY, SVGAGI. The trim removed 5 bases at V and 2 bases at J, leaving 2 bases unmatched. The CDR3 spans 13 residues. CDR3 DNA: TGTGCCAGCAGTCCGCGGGAGGCCTACGAGCAGTACTTC. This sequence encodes CASSPREAYEQYF.

The CDR3, as DNA: TGTGCCTGGAGTGCCTGGGACAGCCAAGAGACCCAGTACTTC. Translating gives CAWSAWDSQETQYF. This chain connects TRBV30 to TRBJ2-5; 7 bases agree with TRBD1. Trimming took 1 base from V and 1 from J; bases not matched to a gene: 3. Germline V CDR1 and CDR2: GTSNPN, SVGIG (reference sequence). The CDR3 totals 14 residues.

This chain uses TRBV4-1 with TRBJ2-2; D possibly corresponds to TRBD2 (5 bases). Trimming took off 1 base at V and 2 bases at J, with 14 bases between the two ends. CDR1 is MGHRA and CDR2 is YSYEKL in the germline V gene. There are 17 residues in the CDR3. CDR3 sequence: CASSQVDLGLNTGELFF. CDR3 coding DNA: TGCGCCAGCAGCCAAGTAGATCTAGGACTTAACACCGGGGAGCTGTTTTTT.

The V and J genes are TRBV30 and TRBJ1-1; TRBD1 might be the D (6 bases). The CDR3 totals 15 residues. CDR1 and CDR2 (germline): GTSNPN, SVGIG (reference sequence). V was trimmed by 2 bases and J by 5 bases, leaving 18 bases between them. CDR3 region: CAWSPPYRARTEAFF. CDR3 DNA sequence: TGTGCCTGGAGTCCTCCGTACAGGGCCAGGACTGAAGCTTTCTTT.

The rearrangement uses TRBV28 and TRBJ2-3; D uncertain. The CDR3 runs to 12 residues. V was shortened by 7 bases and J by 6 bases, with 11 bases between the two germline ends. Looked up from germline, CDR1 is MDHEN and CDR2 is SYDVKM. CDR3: CASNSLGDTQYF. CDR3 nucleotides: TGTGCCAGCAACTCCCTCGGGGATACGCAGTATTTT.

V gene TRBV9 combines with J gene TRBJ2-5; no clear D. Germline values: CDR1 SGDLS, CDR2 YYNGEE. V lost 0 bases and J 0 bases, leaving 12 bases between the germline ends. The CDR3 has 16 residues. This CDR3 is CASSVGPDRHQETQYF. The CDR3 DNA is TGTGCCAGCAGCGTAGGGCCGGACCGTCACCAAGAGACCCAGTACTTC.

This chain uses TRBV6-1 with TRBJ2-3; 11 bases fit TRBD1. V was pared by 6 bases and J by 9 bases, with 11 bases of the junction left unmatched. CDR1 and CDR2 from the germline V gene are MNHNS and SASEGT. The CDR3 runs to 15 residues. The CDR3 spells CASSGQGAQSVTQYF. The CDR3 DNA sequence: TGTGCCAGCAGCGGACAGGGGGCACAAAGCGTAACGCAGTATTTT.

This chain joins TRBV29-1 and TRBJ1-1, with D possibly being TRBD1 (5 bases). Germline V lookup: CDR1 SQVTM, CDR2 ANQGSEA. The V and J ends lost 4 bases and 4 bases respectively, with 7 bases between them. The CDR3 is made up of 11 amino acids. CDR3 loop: CSVARGTEAFF. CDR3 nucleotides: TGCAGCGTTGCTAGGGGCACTGAAGCTTTCTTT.